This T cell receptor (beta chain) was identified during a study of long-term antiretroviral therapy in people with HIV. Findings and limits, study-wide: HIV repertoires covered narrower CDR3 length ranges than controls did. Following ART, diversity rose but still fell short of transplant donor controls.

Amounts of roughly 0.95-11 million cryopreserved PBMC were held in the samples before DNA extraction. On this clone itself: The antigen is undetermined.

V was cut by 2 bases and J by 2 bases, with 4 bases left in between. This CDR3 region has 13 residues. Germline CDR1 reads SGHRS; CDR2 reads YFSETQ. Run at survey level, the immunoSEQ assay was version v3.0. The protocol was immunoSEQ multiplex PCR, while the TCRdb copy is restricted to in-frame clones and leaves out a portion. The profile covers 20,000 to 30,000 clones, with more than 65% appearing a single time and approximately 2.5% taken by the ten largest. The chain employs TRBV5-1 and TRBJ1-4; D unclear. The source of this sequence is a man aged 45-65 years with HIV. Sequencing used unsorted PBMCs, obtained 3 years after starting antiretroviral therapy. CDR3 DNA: TGCGCCAGCAGCTTTAACACTAATGAAAAACTGTTTTTT. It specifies CASSFNTNEKLFF.